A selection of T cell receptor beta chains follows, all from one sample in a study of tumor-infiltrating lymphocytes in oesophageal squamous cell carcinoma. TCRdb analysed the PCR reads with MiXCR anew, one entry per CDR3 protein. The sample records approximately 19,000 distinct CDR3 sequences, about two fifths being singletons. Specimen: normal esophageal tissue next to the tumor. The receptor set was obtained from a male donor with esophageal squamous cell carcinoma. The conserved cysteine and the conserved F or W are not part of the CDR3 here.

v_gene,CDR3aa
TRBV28,ASSLRGPYEQY
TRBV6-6,ASSRTSTSEKLF
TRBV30,AWREGTAYGYT
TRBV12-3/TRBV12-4,ASSFPGDEQY
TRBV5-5,ASSGEPSAREQY
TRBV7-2,ASSLAGLITDTQY
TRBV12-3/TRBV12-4,ASSFTGAGGQETQY
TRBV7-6,ASSRDSNTEAF
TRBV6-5,ASSSRDSDGEQY
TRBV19,ASNQGVNTEAF
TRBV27,ASSPWTSGSAGEQY
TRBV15,ATSIAGTGGFQPQH
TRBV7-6,ASSPTATYYEQY
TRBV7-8,ASSATGEETQY
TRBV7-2,ASSPQGNTIY